The 31 T cell receptor beta chains presented below share a single source sample, sequenced in a study of identical twins. One entry per CDR3 protein, called by TCRdb with MiXCR from the 5' RACE reads. This table has some 900,000 distinct CDR3 sequences, 10% to 15% appearing once. These data were also reused for a study on yellow fever vaccine responses in identical twins.

The sequenced sample consisted of PBMCs. The source is a woman aged 18 to 35 in good health.

V usage is TRBV25-1 and J usage is TRBJ2-7; D is unresolved. V lost 3 bases and J 4 bases, leaving 10 bases between the germline ends. The CDR3 sequence is 13 residues long. In germline, CDR1 is MGHDK, CDR2 SYGVNS. CDR3 in amino acids: CASSDPSYYEQYF. CDR3 bases: TGTGCCAGCAGTGATCCTAGTTATTACGAGCAGTACTTC.

This sequence joins TRBV5-1 and TRBJ2-1, with D possibly being TRBD2 (5 bases). The ends were cut back, 2 bases at V and 0 bases at J, with 6 bases in the middle. The germline V gene encodes CDR1 SGHRS and CDR2 YFSETQ. This CDR3 has 14 amino acids. CDR3 in amino acids: CASSFGNSYNEQFF. The CDR3 coding sequence is TGCGCCAGCAGCTTCGGGAACTCCTACAATGAGCAGTTCTTC.

V gene TRBV5-5 combines with J gene TRBJ1-2; TRBD1 is a possible D gene (6 bases). CDR1 and CDR2 from the germline V gene are SGHKS and YYEKEE (reference sequence). The CDR3 length is 14 residues. Trimming left V 0 bases short and J 8 bases short, with 14 bases between. The CDR3 bases are TGTGCCAGCAGCTTGGAACAGGGCCAAGGGGGCTACACCTTC. It encodes CASSLEQGQGGYTF. Full variable domain (remainder filled in from reference TRBV5-5 and TRBJ1-2): DAGVTQSPTHLIKTRGQQVTLRCSPISGHKSVSWYQQVLGQGPQFIFQYYEKEERGRGNFPDRFSARQFPNYSSELNVNALLLGDSALYLCASSLEQGQGGYTFGSGTRLTVV.

This clonotype was counted many times. V gene TRBV5-4 combines with J gene TRBJ1-1, with D unresolved. Trimming took 4 bases from V and 1 from J, leaving 14 bases between them. The CDR3 loop spans 15 amino acids. Germline lookup yields CDR1 SGHNT and CDR2 YYREEE (reference sequence). The CDR3 nucleotides read TGTGCCAGCAGCCCCCTCGTAGGGTCGAACACTGAAGCTTTCTTT. Translation: CASSPLVGSNTEAFF.

The J gene is TRBJ2-5, the V gene TRBV12-3 or TRBV12-4; 8 bases line up with TRBD1. The CDR3 runs to 13 residues. With V trimmed by 5 bases and J by 7 bases, 6 bases remained unmatched. The CDR3 protein is CASSRQGKATQYF. The CDR3 DNA follows: TGTGCCAGCAGTAGACAGGGGAAGGCGACCCAGTACTTC.

The chain has TRBV6-1 and TRBJ1-2, with 10 bases aligning to TRBD1. The V gene end was trimmed by 5 bases and the J gene end by 7 bases; junction bases not matched to a gene: 7. The CDR3 sequence is 14 residues long. CDR1 is MNHNS, CDR2 SASEGT, per germline. CDR3 sequence (DNA): TGTGCCAGCAGTAGACAGGGGGCAACTCTTGGCTACACCTTC. The encoded protein is CASSRQGATLGYTF.

J is TRBJ1-1 and V is TRBV6-5; 11 bases agree with TRBD1. Germline V gene lookup returns CDR1 MNHEY and CDR2 SVGAGI. V lost 4 bases to trimming and J lost 6 bases; unmatched junction nucleotides: 4. The CDR3 spans 14 residues. The CDR3 sequence: CASSSGTGGPEAFF. CDR3 in DNA: TGTGCCAGCAGTTCTGGGACAGGGGGACCTGAAGCTTTCTTT.

The chain is built from TRBV11-1 and TRBJ2-5; tentatively, D is TRBD1 or TRBD2 (5 bases each). The germline gives CDR1 SGHAT, CDR2 FQDESV (reference sequence). The CDR3 has 16 residues. V gave up 3 bases and J gave up 1 base, with 15 bases separating them. CDR3 protein: CASSLRVLGTQETQYF. The CDR3 DNA follows: TGTGCCAGCAGCTTGCGTGTATTGGGGACCCAAGAGACCCAGTACTTC.

In this sample, this clonotype turned up a few times. The V and J genes are TRBV12-3 or TRBV12-4 and TRBJ1-1; 7 nucleotides match TRBD1. J was trimmed by 1 base and V by 6 bases; bases with no gene match: 5. CDR3 length equals 14 residues. CDR3 sequence reads: CASRPTGANTEAFF. As DNA, the CDR3 is TGTGCCAGCAGGCCTACAGGGGCGAACACTGAAGCTTTCTTT.

The chain links TRBV5-1 to TRBJ2-1; no definite D call. The V end was cut by 0 bases, the J end by 6 bases, with 13 bases between. Germline loops: CDR1 SGHRS, CDR2 YFSETQ. The CDR3 runs to 15 residues. CDR3 sequence: CASSLDGRSINEQFF. CDR3 nucleotide sequence: TGCGCCAGCAGCTTGGATGGACGAAGTATCAATGAGCAGTTCTTC. Full variable domain (remainder filled in from reference TRBV5-1 and TRBJ2-1): KAGVTQTPRYLIKTRGQQVTLSCSPISGHRSVSWYQQTPGQGLQFLFEYFSETQRNKGNFPGRFSGRQFSNSRSEMNVSTLELGDSALYLCASSLDGRSINEQFFGPGTRLTVL.

Here the CDR3 reads CASSAETSITEQFF. DNA for the CDR3: TGTGCCAGCAGTGCCGAGACTAGCATCACTGAGCAGTTCTTC. The V gene is TRBV6-4, the J gene TRBJ2-1; TRBD2 aligns across 7 bases. Germline assignment: CDR1 MRHNA and CDR2 SNTAGT. The CDR3 totals 14 residues. The trim removed 4 bases at V and 9 bases at J, leaving 9 bases unmatched.

This clonotype was seen a handful of times. The V call is TRBV5-1, the J call TRBJ2-1; D is ambiguous. Germline CDR1 is SGHRS and CDR2 is YFSETQ. V was pared by 0 bases and J by 8 bases, with 12 bases between. The CDR3 is 14 residues long. CDR3 nucleotides: TGCGCCAGCAGCTTGGCGCAGCGCATCGATGAGCAGTTCTTC. As protein: CASSLAQRIDEQFF. The variable domain in full, completed from reference TRBV5-1 and TRBJ2-1, reads KAGVTQTPRYLIKTRGQQVTLSCSPISGHRSVSWYQQTPGQGLQFLFEYFSETQRNKGNFPGRFSGRQFSNSRSEMNVSTLELGDSALYLCASSLAQRIDEQFFGPGTRLTVL.

This clonotype was seen more than once but under ten times. This rearrangement joins TRBV20-1 to TRBJ2-1, with D unresolved. V lost 3 bases and J lost 7, with 13 bases in between. The CDR3 covers 13 residues. The germline CDR1 and CDR2 sequences are DFQATT and SNEGSKA (reference sequence). CDR3 nucleotides: TGCAGTGCTAGGGGGTACAAGCTTAATGAGCAGTTCTTC. Translation: CSARGYKLNEQFF.

The chain combines TRBV7-8 with TRBJ2-1; 8 nucleotides align to TRBD2. Germline values: CDR1 SGHVS, CDR2 FQNEAQ. Trimming at V came to 1 base and at J to 4 bases, leaving 6 bases not matched to a gene. CDR3 length: 16 residues. The CDR3, as DNA: TGTGCCAGCAGCTTAGTGCGTAGCGGGGCATACAATGAGCAGTTCTTC. Amino acid sequence: CASSLVRSGAYNEQFF.

This clonotype was picked up one time. V is TRBV7-8 and J is TRBJ2-7; D perhaps matches TRBD1 (5 bases). V dropped 1 base and J dropped 2 bases, with 12 bases sitting between them. The germline CDR1 and CDR2 sequences are SGHVS and FQNEAQ. This CDR3 comprises 15 residues. CDR3 coding DNA: TGTGCCAGCAGCTTAGTAGAGTACAGGACCTACGAGCAGTACTTC. Translating it yields CASSLVEYRTYEQYF.

This rearrangement joins TRBV7-9 to TRBJ1-2; D unclear. The V and J ends lost 5 bases and 7 bases respectively, with 20 bases between them. Germline loops: CDR1 SEHNR, CDR2 FQNEAQ (reference sequence). The CDR3 runs to 15 residues. The CDR3 is CASSLSTIGGSGYTF. The CDR3 nucleotides read TGTGCCAGCAGCCTCTCTACGATCGGAGGGTCTGGCTACACCTTC.

This clonotype was recorded a few times. The rearrangement links TRBV3-1 to TRBJ2-2, with 10 bases lining up with TRBD2. The CDR3 length is 15 residues. The ends lost 8 bases at V and 3 bases at J; junction bases unmatched: 6. Germline V CDR1 and CDR2: LGHDT, YNNKEL (reference sequence). The CDR3: CASLQTSGYTGELFF. CDR3 DNA: TGTGCCAGCCTACAGACTAGCGGGTACACCGGGGAGCTGTTTTTT.

This clonotype was seen repeatedly, ten times or more. The V and J genes are TRBV24-1 and TRBJ2-1; D may be TRBD1 or TRBD2 (5 bases each). Per the germline V gene, CDR1 is KGHDR and CDR2 is SFDVKD. The V and J ends lost 3 bases and 3 bases respectively, with 11 bases between them. The CDR3 is 15 residues long. Here the CDR3 DNA reads TGTGCCACCAGTGATCCCGGGACGATCTACAATGAGCAGTTCTTC. Encoded protein: CATSDPGTIYNEQFF.

The chain uses TRBV7-6 and TRBJ2-1; 12 bases match TRBD1. Germline assignment: CDR1 SGHVS and CDR2 FNYEAQ. Trimming at V came to 3 bases and at J to 6 bases, leaving 6 bases not matched to a gene. This CDR3 is built from 16 residues. The CDR3 region is CASSLGTGGAPNEQFF. CDR3 sequence (DNA): TGTGCCAGCAGCTTGGGGACAGGGGGCGCACCCAATGAGCAGTTCTTC.

The chain uses TRBV5-1 and TRBJ2-7, with 8 bases lining up with TRBD2. This CDR3 has 14 residues. The V segment lost 5 bases and the J segment 7 bases; nucleotides outside the gene matches: 11. Germline V gene sequence: CDR1 SGHRS, CDR2 YFSETQ. The CDR3 region has the DNA TGCGCCAGCAGACCTCGGACTAGCTCTTATGAGCAGTACTTC. Protein sequence: CASRPRTSSYEQYF.

The chain joins TRBV28 to TRBJ2-1; 7 bases are a match to TRBD2. Germline assignment: CDR1 MDHEN and CDR2 SYDVKM. The CDR3 is 16 amino acids. The J segment lost 9 bases and the V segment lost 7 bases, leaving 18 bases of the junction unmatched. This chain's CDR3 is CASNPRRASGYGEQFF. The CDR3 DNA is TGTGCCAGCAATCCCCGGAGGGCTAGCGGTTATGGTGAGCAGTTCTTC.

This clonotype was seen many times. In nucleotides, the CDR3 is TGCGCCAGCAGCGGCGGACTAGCGAGCTACAATGAGCAGTTCTTC. This gives the protein CASSGGLASYNEQFF. This chain uses TRBV5-1 with TRBJ2-1, with TRBD2 identical over 9 bases. Germline trimming cut 4 bases from V and 3 bases from J; bases unmatched to any gene: 5. The germline gives CDR1 SGHRS, CDR2 YFSETQ. CDR3 length equals 15 residues. Variable domain in full (rest from reference TRBV5-1 and TRBJ2-1): KAGVTQTPRYLIKTRGQQVTLSCSPISGHRSVSWYQQTPGQGLQFLFEYFSETQRNKGNFPGRFSGRQFSNSRSEMNVSTLELGDSALYLCASSGGLASYNEQFFGPGTRLTVL.

The V and J genes are TRBV28 and TRBJ2-5, with D hard to call. The germline V gene encodes CDR1 MDHEN and CDR2 SYDVKM. CDR3 size: 13 residues. Trimming pared 7 bases from V and 4 bases from J, leaving 13 bases between. Here the CDR3 reads CASTGFYGETQYF. In nucleotides, the CDR3 is TGTGCCAGCACCGGATTCTACGGAGAGACCCAGTACTTC.

At least ten counts were recorded for this clonotype. V usage is TRBV10-3 and J usage is TRBJ2-1; possible D gene TRBD2, 6 bases. CDR3 length: 16 residues. Germline loops: CDR1 ENHRY, CDR2 SYGVKD. V shed 0 bases and J shed 7 bases, with 16 bases lying between them. CDR3 protein: CAISESPSAVWNEQFF. Here the CDR3 DNA reads TGTGCCATCAGTGAGTCGCCTAGCGCGGTATGGAATGAGCAGTTCTTC.

The J gene is TRBJ1-5, the V gene TRBV6-4; D is perhaps TRBD1 (6 bases). Looked up from germline, CDR1 is MRHNA and CDR2 is SNTAGT. The CDR3 covers 16 residues. V was trimmed by 2 bases and J by 0 bases, leaving 11 bases between them. DNA for the CDR3: TGTGCCAGCAGTGACCGACAGGATCATAGCAATCAGCCCCAGCATTTT. Translating it yields CASSDRQDHSNQPQHF.

This clonotype showed up many times. The chain has TRBV11-2 and TRBJ2-2, with 12 bases fitting TRBD2. CDR1 SGHAT and CDR2 FQNNGV come from the germline V gene. With V trimmed by 6 bases and J by 1 base, 3 bases remained unmatched. The CDR3 is made up of 16 amino acids. DNA for the CDR3: TGTGCCAGCAGGAGACTAGCGGGGGAGAACACCGGGGAGCTGTTTTTT. It yields the protein CASRRLAGENTGELFF.

In this sample, this clonotype turned up a few times. The chain employs TRBV2 and TRBJ2-7; D unclear. Germline V gene data show CDR1 as SNHLY and CDR2 as FYNNEI. V gave up 5 bases and J gave up 2 bases, with 16 bases separating them. This CDR3 is 15 amino acids long. CDR3 in amino acids: CASSRAPDGTYEQYV. CDR3 DNA: TGTGCCAGCAGTCGAGCGCCTGACGGAACCTACGAGCAGTACGTC.

The rearrangement uses TRBV20-1 and TRBJ2-3; 7 bases are shared with TRBD2. The CDR3 is 16 amino acids. V shed 0 bases and J 0 bases; nucleotides not matched to a gene: 6. Looked up from germline, CDR1 is DFQATT and CDR2 is SNEGSKA (reference sequence). This chain's CDR3 is CSAREASGVSTDTQYF. For the CDR3, the DNA is TGCAGTGCTAGAGAGGCCAGCGGGGTTAGCACAGATACGCAGTATTTT.

The gene calls are TRBV5-1 and TRBJ2-3; TRBD2 aligns across 7 bases. The J segment lost 0 bases and the V segment lost 7 bases, leaving 8 bases of the junction unmatched. Germline CDR1 SGHRS, CDR2 YFSETQ. The CDR3 covers 15 residues. The CDR3 nucleotides read TGCGCCAGCTGGCGGGGGTCGTCTAGCACAGATACGCAGTATTTT. Protein: CASWRGSSSTDTQYF.

The table lists this clonotype with many counts. The CDR3 loop reads CASSLRQQETQYF. In nucleotides, the CDR3 is TGCGCCAGCAGCTTGAGGCAGCAAGAGACCCAGTACTTC. V gene TRBV5-1 combines with J gene TRBJ2-5, with D unclear. V shed 1 base and J shed 2 bases, with 6 bases lying between them. This CDR3 contains 13 residues. Germline V gene sequence: CDR1 SGHRS, CDR2 YFSETQ.

The chain couples TRBV4-2 to TRBJ1-4; 8 nucleotides line up with TRBD1. The length of the CDR3 is 19 residues. J lost 1 base, V lost 1 base, and 11 bases had no gene match. Germline CDR1 LGHNA, CDR2 YNFKEQ. The CDR3 nucleotides are TGTGCCAGCAGCCAAGGCGGACAGGGAAAAAGGGTAACTAATGAAAAACTGTTTTTT. Translated, it gives CASSQGGQGKRVTNEKLFF.